The 23 T cell receptor beta chains below all came from one sample that was sequenced in a study of blood T cells in healthy people across ages. Through a sample-barcoded 5' primer and a J-beta primer mix, a second PCR was run for roughly 6 to 11 cycles. Each CDR3 protein gets one entry after TCRdb re-called the 5' RACE reads with MiXCR. The sample has approximately 900,000 distinct CDR3 sequences, around 49% seen once; the top ten hold roughly an eighth. Sequencing was carried out using blood. These receptors all come from a man aged 25 to 40 in good health.

The chain is built from TRBV7-2 and TRBJ1-2, with D unresolved. Germline CDR1 SGHTA, CDR2 FQGNSA. This CDR3 has 14 residues. Trimming removed 2 bases from V and 8 bases from J, with 15 bases in between. The CDR3 protein is CASSLKGSLTGYTF. The DNA for the CDR3 is TGTGCCAGCAGCTTAAAGGGCAGCCTTACCGGCTACACCTTC.

This clonotype was recorded a few times. The chain carries TRBV11-2 and TRBJ2-5; D is ambiguous. Trimming pared 5 bases from V and 2 bases from J, leaving 9 bases between. CDR1 and CDR2 (germline): SGHAT, FQNNGV. This CDR3 spans 13 amino acids. CDR3 sequence reads: CASSPLWQETQYF. The CDR3, as DNA: TGTGCCAGCAGCCCCCTCTGGCAAGAGACCCAGTACTTC.

This clonotype was seen only a few times. The genes are TRBV3-1 and TRBJ2-7; a possible D gene is TRBD2 (7 bases). The length of the CDR3 is 15 residues. Germline CDR1 and CDR2: LGHDT and YNNKEL (reference sequence). The V and J ends lost 4 bases and 2 bases respectively, with 15 bases between them. The CDR3 is CASSPRFGGPYEQYF. The CDR3 bases are TGTGCCAGCAGCCCCCGGTTCGGGGGGCCCTACGAGCAGTACTTC.

This clonotype occurred a few times. As DNA, the CDR3 is TGCGCCAGCAGTAAGTGGACCCAGTACTTC. It translates to CASSKWTQYF. The chain uses TRBV10-1 and TRBJ2-5; the D is unclear. Germline assignment: CDR1 WNHNN and CDR2 SYGVQD (reference sequence). CDR3 length: 10 residues. Trimming took 5 bases from V and 7 from J, leaving 5 bases between them.

The chain combines TRBV7-9 with TRBJ1-1, with TRBD1 as a possible D gene (5 bases). CDR3 size: 11 residues. Germline lookup yields CDR1 SEHNR and CDR2 FQNEAQ (reference sequence). With 5 bases removed from V and 6 bases from J, the gap between germline ends came to 7 bases. This CDR3 reads CASSETAEAFF. The CDR3 DNA is TGTGCCAGCAGCGAGACAGCTGAAGCTTTCTTT. Using reference TRBV7-9 and TRBJ1-1 for the parts outside the CDR3, the full variable domain is DTGVSQNPRHKITKRGQNVTFRCDPISEHNRLYWYRQTLGQGPEFLTYFQNEAQLEKSRLLSDRFSAERPKGSFSTLEIQRTEQGDSAMYLCASSETAEAFFGQGTRLTVV.

This clonotype was detected once. This chain links TRBV4-2 with TRBJ2-2; D is ambiguous. The CDR3 loop spans 15 amino acids. The germline V and J ends were trimmed by 1 base and 4 bases, with 10 bases remaining between them. The germline gives CDR1 LGHNA, CDR2 YNFKEQ. The CDR3 sequence is CASSQVGQFTGELFF. The CDR3 DNA sequence: TGTGCCAGCAGCCAAGTTGGCCAGTTCACCGGGGAGCTGTTTTTT.

The V gene is TRBV20-1, the J gene TRBJ2-7; D may be TRBD1 (6 bases). Looked up from germline, CDR1 is DFQATT and CDR2 is SNEGSKA (reference sequence). Trimming removed 4 bases from V and 4 bases from J, with 11 bases in between. The CDR3 is 12 amino acids. The DNA for the CDR3 is TGCAGTGCTACCCAGGGGAGATACGAGCAGTACTTC. Its translation: CSATQGRYEQYF.

The chain uses TRBV18 and TRBJ2-3, with TRBD2 as a possible D gene (6 bases). Looked up from germline, CDR1 is KGHSH and CDR2 is LQKENI. The CDR3 spans 16 residues. The V gene lost 6 bases and the J gene lost 2 bases, with 18 bases spanning the gap. CDR3 in amino acids: CASSLPERAPTDTQYF. CDR3 DNA: TGTGCCAGCTCCCTTCCGGAGCGGGCCCCCACAGATACGCAGTATTTT.

This clonotype is labeled as medium-sized. V and J are TRBV6-1 and TRBJ2-1; TRBD2 agrees at 11 bases. Germline loops: CDR1 MNHNS, CDR2 SASEGT. With 6 bases clipped from V and 5 bases from J, the junction kept 6 bases outside the gene matches. The CDR3 runs 15 residues. CDR3 amino acids: CASSLLAGANNEQFF. In DNA form, the CDR3 reads TGTGCCAGCAGCTTACTAGCGGGGGCCAACAATGAGCAGTTCTTC.

This clonotype was observed a single time. The chain links TRBV6-1 to TRBJ2-1, with 11 positions matching TRBD2. Germline CDR1 reads MNHNS; CDR2 reads SASEGT. The V segment lost 6 bases and the J segment 0 bases; nucleotides outside the gene matches: 7. This CDR3 has 17 residues. CDR3 in DNA: TGTGCCAGCAGGGGGACTAGCGGTTTGAGCTCCTACAATGAGCAGTTCTTC. Its protein is CASRGTSGLSSYNEQFF.

Comments on this clonotype: A junction end diverges from the germline sequence, so it may reflect a read error. The rearrangement links TRBV2 to TRBJ2-1; the D gene is possibly TRBD2 (5 bases). The CDR3 consists of 14 residues. Germline-derived CDR1 and CDR2 are SNHLY and FYNNEI. The CDR3 sequence: CASGGLALYNERFF. The CDR3 DNA follows: TGTGCCAGCGGAGGACTGGCGCTCTACAATGAGCGGTTCTTC.

About this clonotype itself: The junction shows a germline mismatch at one end, possibly a read error. The rearrangement uses TRBV2 and TRBJ2-6; tentatively, D is TRBD1 (6 bases). The CDR3 has 16 residues. Germline values: CDR1 SNHLY, CDR2 FYNNEI. As DNA, the CDR3 is TGTGCCAGCAGTCCGGGACAAATGGTCGGGGCCAACGCCCTGACTTTC. Encoded protein: CASSPGQMVGANALTF.

The chain carries TRBV2 and TRBJ2-3; 11 bases map to TRBD2. Trimming cost V 6 bases and J 5 bases; bases outside gene matches: 13. Germline V gene data show CDR1 as SNHLY and CDR2 as FYNNEI. The CDR3 is made up of 17 amino acids. The CDR3 protein is CASRSTSGGPQGDTQYF. The DNA for the CDR3 is TGTGCCAGCAGGTCCACTAGCGGGGGACCTCAGGGAGATACGCAGTATTTT.

The CDR3, as DNA: TGTGCCAGCAGCTTAGCGGGGGGGCCGATCGGGGAGCTGTTTTTT. It is translated as CASSLAGGPIGELFF. The V gene is TRBV11-2, the J gene TRBJ2-2; 8 bases are a match to TRBD2. There are 15 residues in the CDR3. J lost 7 bases, V lost 1 base, and 5 bases had no gene match. Germline assignment: CDR1 SGHAT and CDR2 FQNNGV.

This rearrangement joins TRBV5-1 to TRBJ2-2; 9 bases match TRBD1. V was clipped by 7 bases and J by 8 bases; unmatched bases: 12. The CDR3 covers 15 residues. Germline loops: CDR1 SGHRS, CDR2 YFSETQ. The CDR3 nucleotides read TGCGCCAGCGCCCCGGGACAGGGAATGTTAGGGGAGCTGTTTTTT. Translated: CASAPGQGMLGELFF.

The gene calls are TRBV2 and TRBJ2-1; 7 nucleotides align to TRBD2. Germline lookup yields CDR1 SNHLY and CDR2 FYNNEI. The V segment lost 2 bases and the J segment 6 bases; nucleotides outside the gene matches: 7. The CDR3 has 15 residues. The CDR3 sequence is CASSESREAFNEQFF. The CDR3 DNA follows: TGTGCCAGCAGTGAATCTCGGGAGGCGTTCAATGAGCAGTTCTTC.

This chain joins TRBV5-1 and TRBJ2-3; 9 bases are shared with TRBD2. There are 15 residues in the CDR3. Germline V gene sequence: CDR1 SGHRS, CDR2 YFSETQ. The junction had 7 bases not matched to a gene; V was cut back by 4 bases and J by 4 bases. The CDR3 bases are TGCGCCAGCAGCGTAGCGGGGGCTATCCCAGATACGCAGTATTTT. Encoded protein: CASSVAGAIPDTQYF. The variable domain in full, with the rest retrieved from reference TRBV5-1 and TRBJ2-3, is KAGVTQTPRYLIKTRGQQVTLSCSPISGHRSVSWYQQTPGQGLQFLFEYFSETQRNKGNFPGRFSGRQFSNSRSEMNVSTLELGDSALYLCASSVAGAIPDTQYFGPGTRLTVL.

The chain links TRBV3-1 to TRBJ2-5; 12 nucleotides agree with TRBD2. The V gene's germline CDR1 is LGHDT and CDR2 YNNKEL (reference sequence). The CDR3 is 17 amino acids. Trimming cost V 1 base and J 4 bases; bases outside gene matches: 7. The CDR3 DNA sequence: TGTGCCAGCAGCCAAGGATCTAGCGGGGGGGCAACAGAGACCCAGTACTTC. This gives the protein CASSQGSSGGATETQYF.

The chain combines TRBV20-1 with TRBJ2-2; 7 nucleotides line up with TRBD1. The germline gives CDR1 DFQATT, CDR2 SNEGSKA (reference sequence). V shed 0 bases and J 6 bases; nucleotides not matched to a gene: 1. This CDR3 is built from 13 residues. This CDR3 is CSAREQGPGELFF. The CDR3 DNA reads as TGCAGTGCTAGAGAACAGGGGCCCGGGGAGCTGTTTTTT.

The sample holds one count of this clonotype. Relative to the germline gene, one junction end is altered; a read error may explain this. The genes are TRBV7-6 and TRBJ2-3; D might be TRBD2 (6 bases). Germline V gene sequence: CDR1 SGHVS, CDR2 FNYEAQ. The CDR3 extends over 15 amino acids. DNA for the CDR3: TGTGCCTGCAGCTTGCCCGGGACTTCCACAGATACGCAGTATTTT. Residues: CACSLPGTSTDTQYF.

The chain uses TRBV27 and TRBJ2-1; 10 positions match TRBD2. V trimming: 6 bases; J trimming: 5 bases; junction bases outside the gene matches: 16. Germline-derived CDR1 and CDR2 are MNHEY and SMNVEV (reference sequence). CDR3 length: 18 residues. CDR3 DNA sequence: TGTGCCAGCAGCAGTTTATCGGGGTGGGGACTAGCGCACAATGAGCAGTTCTTC. Translation: CASSSLSGWGLAHNEQFF.

This clonotype was picked up a small number of times. The genes are TRBV28 and TRBJ2-3; 7 bases line up with TRBD2. CDR3 length equals 12 residues. Germline loops: CDR1 MDHEN, CDR2 SYDVKM. V was pared by 8 bases and J by 6 bases, with 5 bases of the junction left unmatched. CDR3 amino acids: CASWEGTDTQYF. The CDR3 coding sequence is TGTGCCAGCTGGGAGGGGACGGATACGCAGTATTTT.

This sequence joins TRBV28 and TRBJ1-4; possibly TRBD1 for D (5 bases). Trimming pared 4 bases from V and 8 bases from J, leaving 14 bases between. Germline assignment: CDR1 MDHEN and CDR2 SYDVKM. The CDR3 contains 14 residues. The CDR3 loop is CASSSGYGREKLFF. The DNA for the CDR3 is TGTGCCAGCAGTTCAGGGTATGGACGGGAAAAACTGTTTTTT.